Presented here are 23 T cell receptor beta chains from one specimen sequenced in a study of cytomegalovirus exposure and HLA in healthy donors. PCR involved 60 Vbeta and 13 Jbeta primers. Clones were sequenced by immunoSEQ multiplex PCR, and TCRdb holds only the in-frame ones, with some missing. The sample consists of roughly 200,000 clones, roughly three quarters of them appearing once. The specimen sequenced was PBMCs. The receptors were sampled from a male donor in good health and CMV-seronegative.

This clone was seen only once. The chain links TRBV28 to TRBJ2-7; D unresolved. Trimming took off 3 bases at V and 0 bases at J, with 12 bases between the two ends. The CDR3 spans 15 residues. Germline V gene data show CDR1 as MDHEN and CDR2 as SYDVKM. The CDR3 DNA is TGTGCCAGCAGTTTTTTTACCATGAGCTCCTACGAGCAGTACTTC. The encoded protein is CASSFFTMSSYEQYF.

V gene TRBV6-1 combines with J gene TRBJ1-4, with D unresolved. This CDR3 region has 16 residues. Germline assignment: CDR1 MNHNS and CDR2 SASEGT. Trimming shortened V by 2 bases and J by 6 bases, and 16 bases separated the two germline ends. DNA of the CDR3: TGTGCCAGCAGTGAAATAATTGGCAGGAGGGATGAAAAACTGTTTTTT. This gives the protein CASSEIIGRRDEKLFF.

This chain joins TRBV9 and TRBJ1-6, with a possible D match to TRBD1 (5 bases). The CDR3 has 16 amino acids. Germline V gene data show CDR1 as SGDLS and CDR2 as YYNGEE. V was trimmed by 0 bases and J by 6 bases, leaving 13 bases between them. CDR3: CASSVATGVGNSPLHF. CDR3 DNA: TGTGCCAGCAGCGTAGCTACGGGGGTCGGTAATTCACCCCTCCACTTT.

The J gene is TRBJ2-7, the V gene TRBV2; weak D call: TRBD2 (5 bases). This CDR3 is built from 13 residues. With 8 bases removed from V and 0 bases from J, the gap between germline ends came to 11 bases. Per the germline V gene, CDR1 is SNHLY and CDR2 is FYNNEI. CDR3 sequence: CASAEGSSYEQYF. CDR3 sequence (DNA): TGTGCCAGCGCCGAAGGGAGCTCCTACGAGCAGTACTTC.

The chain recombines TRBV7-2 with TRBJ2-7; D uncertain. Germline V gene data show CDR1 as SGHTA and CDR2 as FQGNSA. CDR3 length equals 14 residues. V was trimmed by 2 bases and J by 0 bases, leaving 8 bases between them. The CDR3 here is CASSLSQNSYEQYF. The CDR3 DNA is TGTGCCAGCAGCTTATCCCAAAACTCCTACGAGCAGTACTTC.

Only a few counts were recorded for this clone. The genes are TRBV30 and TRBJ1-5; tentatively, D is TRBD1 (5 bases). With 0 bases removed from V and 5 bases from J, the gap between germline ends came to 14 bases. Germline V gene lookup returns CDR1 GTSNPN and CDR2 SVGIG (reference sequence). This CDR3 is built from 15 residues. The CDR3 loop is CAWSVPGGGDQPQHF. For the CDR3, the DNA is TGTGCCTGGAGTGTACCGGGGGGAGGGGATCAGCCCCAGCATTTT.

The chain employs TRBV30 and TRBJ1-2, with D possibly TRBD1 on 5 matching bases. Germline V gives CDR1 GTSNPN, CDR2 SVGIG (reference sequence). Trimming pared 0 bases from V and 7 bases from J, leaving 15 bases between. The length of the CDR3 is 14 residues. The CDR3 DNA follows: TGTGCCTGGAGTGTATTGGGACTAGAGCCTGGCTACACCTTC. It yields the protein CAWSVLGLEPGYTF.

The chain links TRBV11-2 to TRBJ1-1; D is unresolved. Germline values: CDR1 SGHAT, CDR2 FQNNGV. V lost 0 bases, J lost 3 bases, and 5 bases lay in between. CDR3 size: 13 residues. CDR3 bases: TGTGCCAGCAGCTTAGAAACGGACACTGAAGCTTTCTTT. It is translated as CASSLETDTEAFF.

This rearrangement joins TRBV6-1 to TRBJ1-5; 10 bases are shared with TRBD1. The germline V gene encodes CDR1 MNHNS and CDR2 SASEGT. V was clipped by 8 bases and J by 5 bases; unmatched bases: 6. This CDR3 is built from 14 residues. In nucleotides, the CDR3 is TGTGCCAGCTCAAGGACAGGGGGAGATCAGCCCCAGCATTTT. Residues: CASSRTGGDQPQHF.

CDR3 protein: CAIRTPGTGGLTAYNEQFF. The CDR3 DNA reads as TGTGCCATCAGAACCCCCGGGACAGGGGGCCTAACCGCATACAATGAGCAGTTCTTC. The chain has TRBV10-3 and TRBJ2-1; 12 positions match TRBD1. V shed 6 bases, J shed 4 bases, and the junction held 16 bases outside the gene matches. CDR1 ENHRY and CDR2 SYGVKD come from the germline V gene. This CDR3 spans 19 amino acids.

This chain links TRBV29-1 with TRBJ1-5, with D possibly TRBD1 on 5 matching bases. Trimming took 0 bases from V and 5 from J, leaving 8 bases between them. This CDR3 contains 13 residues. In germline, CDR1 is SQVTM, CDR2 ANQGSEA. CDR3 region: CSVEDGGDQPQHF. As DNA, the CDR3 is TGCAGCGTTGAAGACGGAGGGGATCAGCCCCAGCATTTT.

V and J are TRBV6-1 and TRBJ1-5, with D maybe TRBD1 (5 bases). The CDR3 covers 13 residues. Germline lookup yields CDR1 MNHNS and CDR2 SASEGT. Trimming left V 2 bases short and J 6 bases short, with 8 bases between. In nucleotides, the CDR3 is TGTGCCAGCAGTGAAAGGGGCTTTCAGCCCCAGCATTTT. This gives the protein CASSERGFQPQHF.

The chain links TRBV28 to TRBJ2-1, with 7 positions matching TRBD2. Germline CDR1 is MDHEN and CDR2 is SYDVKM. Germline trimming cut 7 bases from V and 9 bases from J; bases unmatched to any gene: 12. CDR3 length equals 14 residues. Here the CDR3 DNA reads TGTGCCAGCATCCTGGCGGGAGAGAAGGGTGAGCAGTTCTTC. Residues: CASILAGEKGEQFF.

This chain uses TRBV9 with TRBJ1-6; TRBD1 is a possible D gene (6 bases). This CDR3 is 15 amino acids long. Trimming shortened V by 4 bases and J by 5 bases, and 13 bases separated the two germline ends. Germline V gene data show CDR1 as SGDLS and CDR2 as YYNGEE. The CDR3 here is CASSSQGMDNSPLHF. DNA of the CDR3: TGTGCCAGCAGCTCACAGGGAATGGATAATTCACCCCTCCACTTT.

The chain joins TRBV15 to TRBJ1-4, with a possible D match to TRBD1 (5 bases). V was trimmed by 5 bases and J by 8 bases, leaving 15 bases between them. From germline, CDR1 is LNHNV and CDR2 YYDKDF (reference sequence). The CDR3 spans 14 residues. CDR3 DNA sequence: TGTGCCACCAGCCGATTCAAGGGGAAGGAAAAACTGTTTTTT. Translating gives CATSRFKGKEKLFF.

The chain recombines TRBV30 with TRBJ1-2; 9 positions agree with TRBD1. Germline V gene lookup returns CDR1 GTSNPN and CDR2 SVGIG (reference sequence). V was pared by 1 base and J by 5 bases, with 11 bases of the junction left unmatched. The CDR3 runs to 16 residues. This chain's CDR3 is CAWSAGTGRLFYGYTF. CDR3 bases: TGTGCCTGGAGTGCAGGGACAGGGCGGCTTTTTTATGGCTACACCTTC.

The sample holds one count of this clone. Additional DNA sequences in this sample encode the identical CDR3. This chain joins TRBV13 and TRBJ1-5, with D maybe TRBD1 (5 bases). Germline CDR1 reads PRHDT; CDR2 reads FYEKMQ (reference sequence). The CDR3 consists of 14 residues. V was trimmed by 0 bases and J by 6 bases, leaving 9 bases between them. The CDR3: CASSLGPRGQPQHF. CDR3 DNA: TGTGCCAGCAGCTTAGGGCCTAGGGGTCAGCCCCAGCATTTT.

This clone has a handful of counts. Here the CDR3 DNA reads TGTGCCAGCAGCCAAGGAGCGACCACTGAAGCTTTCTTT. Its protein is CASSQGATTEAFF. This chain links TRBV7-9 with TRBJ1-1; D is ambiguous. V lost 5 bases to trimming and J lost 4 bases, with 11 bases between them. This CDR3 is 13 amino acids long. Germline CDR1 and CDR2: SEHNR and FQNEAQ (reference sequence). Filled out from reference TRBV7-9 and TRBJ1-1, the complete variable domain reads DTGVSQNPRHKITKRGQNVTFRCDPISEHNRLYWYRQTLGQGPEFLTYFQNEAQLEKSRLLSDRFSAERPKGSFSTLEIQRTEQGDSAMYLCASSQGATTEAFFGQGTRLTVV.

This clone was seen just once. The chain recombines TRBV6-5 with TRBJ1-2, with 7 bases identical to TRBD1. The V segment lost 5 bases and the J segment 2 bases; nucleotides outside the gene matches: 2. The CDR3 has 13 residues. Germline V gene sequence: CDR1 MNHEY, CDR2 SVGAGI. The CDR3 here is CASSGTANYGYTF. The CDR3 bases are TGTGCCAGCAGTGGGACAGCCAACTATGGCTACACCTTC.

The chain uses TRBV18 and TRBJ1-2; 9 positions match TRBD1. Trimming took 3 bases from V and 5 from J; bases not matched to a gene: 10. From germline, CDR1 is KGHSH and CDR2 LQKENI. This CDR3 has 16 amino acids. Here the CDR3 reads CASSPLTGGSPYGYTF. The CDR3 nucleotides are TGTGCCAGCTCACCTTTAACAGGGGGCAGTCCTTATGGCTACACCTTC.

The CDR3 region has the DNA TGTGCCACCAGCAGAGGGACTAGCGGGAGTACCAATGAGCAGTTCTTC. Translation: CATSRGTSGSTNEQFF. The V and J genes are TRBV15 and TRBJ2-1, with TRBD2 identical over 13 bases. The CDR3 covers 16 residues. Germline CDR1 reads LNHNV; CDR2 reads YYDKDF (reference sequence). J lost 6 bases, V lost 1 base, and 3 bases had no gene match.

The V call is TRBV19, the J call TRBJ1-5; the match to TRBD1 covers 7 bases. The CDR3 covers 16 residues. From germline, CDR1 is LNHDA and CDR2 SQIVND (reference sequence). V trimming: 0 bases; J trimming: 6 bases; junction bases outside the gene matches: 8. This chain's CDR3 is CASSIELAQGFQPQHF. DNA for the CDR3: TGTGCCAGTAGTATAGAGTTGGCACAGGGGTTTCAGCCCCAGCATTTT.

The J gene is TRBJ2-5, the V gene TRBV19, with 7 positions matching TRBD2. Trimming removed 7 bases from V and 5 bases from J; junction bases left unmatched: 13. Germline CDR1 reads LNHDA; CDR2 reads SQIVND (reference sequence). The CDR3 covers 15 residues. The CDR3, as DNA: TGTGCCAGTACGCCTTATAAGGGAGGGATTGAGACCCAGTACTTC. It translates to CASTPYKGGIETQYF.